This T cell receptor (beta chain) was captured in a study of blood T cell repertoires in COVID-19 (dated by TCRdb to 2018 to 2020). The study in broad terms: The collaborator samples originated in the United States, Italy and Spain and spanned the acute and convalescent phases of COVID-19. The prospective study material was composed of cDNA or gDNA derived from T cells, B-cell-depleted T cells, or PBMCs. Deeply sampled blood TCRbeta repertoires from subjects exposed to, actively infected with, or recovered from COVID-19 were included in the dataset. The repertoires were made available in a free public database intended to serve as a resource for research on the immune response to SARS-CoV-2. Samples were obtained from the ongoing ImmuneRACE study (first 160 participants) and from about 1,300 subjects provided by 6 global collaborators. Sample metadata almost always included a de-identified subject ID, COVID-19 status, age in years and sex. Where HLA class I and class II types were available, the types were taken from metadata supplied by the sample provider, not from assay-based typing. Results the study describes overall, beyond this receptor: The quantity of clinical and demographic metadata differed by source and by participant and was supplied without curation.

The CDR3 has 20 amino acids, counting the end cysteine and phenylalanine. This entry keeps only the CDR3 DNA: 60 bases, framed from base 1. V lost 5 bases and J lost 0 bases, and the count of bases not matched to a germline gene is 18. From the germline V gene, CDR1 is MDHEN and CDR2 is SYDVKM. TCRbeta CDR3 regions were amplified from genomic DNA using the immunoSEQ Assay, a bias-controlled multiplex PCR. Processing in the source paper ran as follows. The number of nucleated cells in each sample was estimated from the amplification of reference gene primers within the assay. Sequence reads were collapsed and filtered to measure the absolute abundance of every unique TCRbeta CDR3 rearrangement. For each sample, productive Simpson clonality was calculated as the square root of Simpson's diversity index over productive rearrangements. In TCRdb, the immuneACCESS table is reduced to in-frame sequences with V and J assigned. These tables do not hold every clone; where another copy was compared, an unresolved V gene accounts for under half, and the others remain unexplained. D and trimming come from the DNA, and the V and J calls and clone size come from that table. The sample includes some 110,000 clones, with approximately 79% observed a single time. In total, the top ten clones hold 2.5% of the sample.

As to this clone: This receptor's antigen is unknown. No base-level quality is on record; no much larger clone is a single base apart.

Each collaborating institution followed its own protocols to collect whole blood in K2EDTA tubes. For TCRbeta analysis, collaborators shipped samples in one of three forms: frozen whole blood, isolated PBMCs, or DNA extracted from either of those sample types. This TCR came from a man over 45 with acute or convalescent COVID-19. The sequenced sample was peripheral blood. The rearranged segments are TRBV28 and TRBJ1-5, and 8 bases in between align with TRBD1. The nucleotide sequence reads as follows: TGTGCCAGCAGTCCCTTTGCGGGCGGTACAGGGGGTTATAGCAATCAGCCCCAGCATTTT. It specifies CASSPFAGGTGGYSNQPQHF.